The T cell receptor beta chain described here comes from a study of siplizumab effects on memory and regulatory T cells. Study-wide findings and caveats: Alloreactive sequences from unstimulated CD4+ memory cells fell significantly with siplizumab.

This table comes from immunoSEQ multiplex PCR, and its TCRdb copy is limited to in-frame clones, with some not included. The sample lists approximately 100,000 clones, around 95% occurring once. Points on this clone: Its antigen is undetermined.

Between the trimmed V and J ends, which lost 1 base and 6 bases, there was a span of 9 bases. The V gene's germline CDR1 is SEHNR and CDR2 FQNEAQ (reference sequence). The CDR3 extends over 13 amino acids. This chain links TRBV7-9 with TRBJ2-5; a possible D gene is TRBD1 (5 bases). The material sequenced was Tregs sorted from blood. This TCR derives from a human donor in good health. CDR3 residues: CASSLGTPKTQYF. As DNA, the CDR3 is TGTGCCAGCAGCTTAGGGACACCTAAGACCCAGTACTTC.